This T cell receptor (beta chain) stems from a study of cytomegalovirus exposure and HLA in healthy donors. This CDR3 region has 15 residues. Germline CDR1 reads SGHNT; CDR2 reads YYREEE (reference sequence). After removal of 4 bases from V and 6 bases from J, the junction contained 7 bases not matched to a gene. Whole-study findings and limits: Owing to their indistinguishability, certain V segments, notably TRBV6-2 and TRBV6-3, were excluded.

A note on this clone: What it binds is unknown.

60 Vbeta and 13 Jbeta primers were used in PCR. Assay: immunoSEQ multiplex PCR; the TCRdb copy retains only in-frame clones and omits some. This sample carries 200,000 to 250,000 clones, more than 65% of them seen once, and the ten largest clones take about 1.5%. The sequenced material came from PBMCs. This rearrangement joins TRBV5-4 to TRBJ2-3; 11 positions agree with TRBD2. The receptor comes from a man aged 45-65 years in good health and CMV-seronegative. CDR3 protein: CASSPTSGRGDTQYF. The CDR3 coding sequence is TGTGCCAGCAGCCCCACTAGCGGGAGAGGGGATACGCAGTATTTT.